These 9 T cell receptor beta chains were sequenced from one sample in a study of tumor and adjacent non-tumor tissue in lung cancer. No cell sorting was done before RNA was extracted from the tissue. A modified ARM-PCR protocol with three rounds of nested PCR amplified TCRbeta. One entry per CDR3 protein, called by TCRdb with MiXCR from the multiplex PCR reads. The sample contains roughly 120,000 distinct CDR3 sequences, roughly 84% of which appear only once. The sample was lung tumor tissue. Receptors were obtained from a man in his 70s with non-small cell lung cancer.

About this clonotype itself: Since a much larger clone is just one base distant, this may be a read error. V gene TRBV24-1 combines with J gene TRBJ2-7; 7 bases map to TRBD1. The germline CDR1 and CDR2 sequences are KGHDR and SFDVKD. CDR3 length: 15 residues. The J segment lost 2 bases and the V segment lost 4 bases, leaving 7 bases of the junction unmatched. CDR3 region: CATSDSAQGAYEQYF. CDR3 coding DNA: TGTGCCACCAGTGACTCGGCCCAGGGGGCCTACGAGCAGTACTTC.

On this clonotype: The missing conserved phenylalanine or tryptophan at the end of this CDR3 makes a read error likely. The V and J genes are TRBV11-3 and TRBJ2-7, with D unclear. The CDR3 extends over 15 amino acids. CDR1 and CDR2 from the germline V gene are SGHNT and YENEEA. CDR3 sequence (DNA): TGTGCCAGCTGCTTAGTGAATGGTATTACCTACGAGCAGTACTGC. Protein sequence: CASCLVNGITYEQYC.

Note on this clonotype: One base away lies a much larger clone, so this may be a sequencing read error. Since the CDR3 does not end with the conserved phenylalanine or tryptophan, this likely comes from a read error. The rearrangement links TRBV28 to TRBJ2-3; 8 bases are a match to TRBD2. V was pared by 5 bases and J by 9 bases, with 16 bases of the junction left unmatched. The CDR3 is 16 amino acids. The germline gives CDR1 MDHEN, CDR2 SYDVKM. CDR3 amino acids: CASSDTGLGARGTQYS. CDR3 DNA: TGTGCCAGCAGTGATACGGGACTAGGGGCGAGGGGCACGCAGTATTCT.

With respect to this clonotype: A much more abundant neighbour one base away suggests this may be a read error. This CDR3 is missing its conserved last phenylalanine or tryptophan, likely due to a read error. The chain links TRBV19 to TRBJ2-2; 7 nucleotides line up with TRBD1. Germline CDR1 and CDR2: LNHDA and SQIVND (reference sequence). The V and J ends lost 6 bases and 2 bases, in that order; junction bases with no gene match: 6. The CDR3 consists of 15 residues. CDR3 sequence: CASRLGQSNTGELFS. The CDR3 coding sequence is TGTGCCAGTAGGCTGGGACAGTCTAACACCGGGGAGCTGTTTTCT.

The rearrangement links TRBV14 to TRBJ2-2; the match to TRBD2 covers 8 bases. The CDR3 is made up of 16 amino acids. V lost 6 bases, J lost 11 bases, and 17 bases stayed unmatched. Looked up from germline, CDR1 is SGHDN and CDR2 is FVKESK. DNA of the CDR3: TGTGCCAGCAGGCGAACTAGCGGAGCGAAGACCTGCGAGCTGTTTTTT. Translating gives CASRRTSGAKTCELFF.

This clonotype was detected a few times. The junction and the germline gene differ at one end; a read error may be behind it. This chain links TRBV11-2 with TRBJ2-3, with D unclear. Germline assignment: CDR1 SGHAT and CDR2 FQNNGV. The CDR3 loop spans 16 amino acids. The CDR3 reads CANSLDVYSSTDTQYF. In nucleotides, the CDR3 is TGTGCCAACAGCTTAGATGTATACAGCTCCACAGATACGCAGTATTTT.

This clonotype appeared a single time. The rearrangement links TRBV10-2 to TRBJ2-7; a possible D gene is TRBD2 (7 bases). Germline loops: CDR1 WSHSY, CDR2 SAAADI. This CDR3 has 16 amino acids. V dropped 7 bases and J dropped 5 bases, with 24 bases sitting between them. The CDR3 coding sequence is TGCGCCAGCAATGAAGGGTTCGGGGGGCGCAGTGACGAGCAGTACTTC. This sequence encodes CASNEGFGGRSDEQYF.

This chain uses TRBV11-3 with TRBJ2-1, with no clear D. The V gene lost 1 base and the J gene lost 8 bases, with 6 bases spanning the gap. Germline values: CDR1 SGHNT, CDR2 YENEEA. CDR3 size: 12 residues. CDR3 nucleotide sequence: TGTGCCAGCAGCTTAGTCAACGATGAGCAGTTCTTC. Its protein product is CASSLVNDEQFF.

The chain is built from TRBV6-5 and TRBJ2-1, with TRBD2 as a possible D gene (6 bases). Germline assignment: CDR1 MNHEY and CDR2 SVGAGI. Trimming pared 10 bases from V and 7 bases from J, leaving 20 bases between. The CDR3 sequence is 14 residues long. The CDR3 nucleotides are TGTGCCACCGTGTTCGGGAGAGGTGGGAATGAGCAGTTCTTC. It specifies CATVFGRGGNEQFF.